This TCR beta chain was captured by sequencing in a study of cytomegalovirus exposure and HLA in healthy donors. Only in-frame clones appear in the TCRdb table, and some are missing; sequencing was by immunoSEQ multiplex PCR. Altogether almost 75,000 clones are present, over 80% being singletons, with the ten largest covering 3%. Regarding this clone: Its cognate antigen is unknown.

Trimming cost V 4 bases and J 7 bases; bases outside gene matches: 11. Germline V gene sequence: CDR1 LGHNA, CDR2 YNFKEQ. The CDR3 consists of 17 residues. Regarding the study as a whole: According to the study, 150 to 200 TCR beta chains were cytomegalovirus-associated.

The sequence was collected from a man aged 25 to 45 in good health and CMV-seronegative. The chain combines TRBV4-2 with TRBJ2-1; 12 nucleotides match TRBD2. Sequenced: PBMCs. This chain's CDR3 is CASSPYSGTSGSNEQFF. The CDR3 DNA sequence: TGTGCCAGCAGCCCTTACTCCGGGACTAGCGGGTCGAATGAGCAGTTCTTC.